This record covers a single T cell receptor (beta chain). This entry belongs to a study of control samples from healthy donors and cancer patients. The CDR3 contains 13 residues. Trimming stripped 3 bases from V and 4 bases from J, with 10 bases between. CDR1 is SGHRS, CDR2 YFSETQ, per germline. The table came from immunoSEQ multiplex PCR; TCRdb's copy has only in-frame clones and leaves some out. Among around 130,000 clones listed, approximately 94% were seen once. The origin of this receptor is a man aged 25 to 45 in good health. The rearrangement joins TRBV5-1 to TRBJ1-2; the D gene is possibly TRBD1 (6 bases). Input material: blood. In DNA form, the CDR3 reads TGCGCCAGCAGCTCGACAGGAACCTATGGCTACACCTTC. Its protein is CASSSTGTYGYTF.